The rows below give T cell receptor beta chains drawn from one sample of a study of T-cell reconstitution after alpha-beta-depleted transplantation in children. TCRdb fed the PCR reads into MiXCR, producing one record per CDR3 protein. The sample has around 180,000 distinct CDR3 sequences, 8.5% to 14% seen once. The specimen was PBMCs, collected before TCRalphabeta/CD19-depleted stem cell transplant. The origin of the receptors is a boy aged 2 to 9 with acute myeloid leukemia, due to receive a stem cell transplant. The CDR3 runs from the conserved cysteine through the conserved F or W. Fields, in order: V gene, clone size, J gene, CDR3 length, D gene, CDR3 DNA, CDR3 protein. A D gene is named only where the DNA matches it firmly. The size of a clone is reported for some rows only, either as once, few or many, or as a class for expanded clones.

V gene: TRBV11-3; clone size: many; J gene: TRBJ2-3; CDR3 length: 14; D gene: TRBD1; CDR3 DNA: TGTGCCAGCAGCTCCGGGACAGGGGCAGATACGCAGTATTTT; CDR3 protein: CASSSGTGADTQYF
V gene: TRBV5-4; clone size: .; J gene: TRBJ1-2; CDR3 length: 15; D gene: TRBD1; CDR3 DNA: TGTGCCAGCAGCTTGGCACGAGGGACAGACCGTCGCTACACCTTC; CDR3 protein: CASSLARGTDRRYTF
V gene: TRBV4-1; clone size: many; J gene: TRBJ1-3; CDR3 length: 18; D gene: .; CDR3 DNA: TGCGCCAGCACCAGGAATCCAGGGCCACCGAGCTCTGGAAACACCATATATTTT; CDR3 protein: CASTRNPGPPSSGNTIYF
V gene: TRBV16; clone size: many; J gene: TRBJ2-3; CDR3 length: 14; D gene: .; CDR3 DNA: TGTGCCAGCAGCCAATCAAAGAGCCGGGACCCAAGGTATTTT; CDR3 protein: CASSQSKSRDPRYF
V gene: TRBV27; clone size: many; J gene: TRBJ1-6; CDR3 length: 17; D gene: TRBD1; CDR3 DNA: TGTGCCAGCAGTTATAGGACAGGAAGCTCCTATAATTCACCCCTCCACTTT; CDR3 protein: CASSYRTGSSYNSPLHF
V gene: TRBV12-3/TRBV12-4; clone size: .; J gene: TRBJ2-2; CDR3 length: 12; D gene: .; CDR3 DNA: TGTGCCAGTAGACGCGACGCCGGGGAGCTGTTTTTT; CDR3 protein: CASRRDAGELFF
V gene: TRBV14; clone size: .; J gene: TRBJ2-7; CDR3 length: 14; D gene: .; CDR3 DNA: TGTGCCAGCAGCCTTGTGACTCTCTCCTACGAGCAGTACTTC; CDR3 protein: CASSLVTLSYEQYF
V gene: TRBV20-1; clone size: many; J gene: TRBJ2-7; CDR3 length: 12; D gene: TRBD1; CDR3 DNA: TGCAGTGCCAACTTTCCCCCCGGGACAGGGTACTTC; CDR3 protein: CSANFPPGTGYF
V gene: TRBV7-9; clone size: many; J gene: TRBJ2-7; CDR3 length: 12; D gene: .; CDR3 DNA: TGTGCCAGCAGCTTCGAAACCTACGAGCAGTACTTC; CDR3 protein: CASSFETYEQYF
V gene: TRBV20-1; clone size: many; J gene: TRBJ2-3; CDR3 length: 18; D gene: TRBD2; CDR3 DNA: TGCAGTGCTAGACGGGGACTAGCGGGAGGGCCTGGCACAGATACGCAGTATTTT; CDR3 protein: CSARRGLAGGPGTDTQYF
V gene: TRBV28; clone size: many; J gene: TRBJ1-5; CDR3 length: 17; D gene: TRBD1; CDR3 DNA: TGTGCCAGCGGCTTTCTAGGGACAGGGAGAGGAAATCAGCCCCAGCATTTT; CDR3 protein: CASGFLGTGRGNQPQHF
V gene: TRBV12-3/TRBV12-4; clone size: many; J gene: TRBJ2-3; CDR3 length: 16; D gene: TRBD2; CDR3 DNA: TGTGCCAGCAGTTTGGGACTAGCCCAGAGCACAGATACGCAGTATTTT; CDR3 protein: CASSLGLAQSTDTQYF
V gene: TRBV27; clone size: many; J gene: TRBJ2-7; CDR3 length: 17; D gene: TRBD2; CDR3 DNA: TGTGCCAGCAGTTTACAACTAGCGGGAGGGCGGACTGGAGAGCAGTACTTC; CDR3 protein: CASSLQLAGGRTGEQYF
V gene: TRBV7-9; clone size: few; J gene: TRBJ2-7; CDR3 length: 12; D gene: .; CDR3 DNA: TGTGCCAGCAGCTCAGAGGGGGGGGAGCAGTACTTC; CDR3 protein: CASSSEGGEQYF
V gene: TRBV6-5; clone size: many; J gene: TRBJ2-7; CDR3 length: 11; D gene: .; CDR3 DNA: TGTGCCAGTCACCAGGGATACGAGCAGTACTTC; CDR3 protein: CASHQGYEQYF
V gene: TRBV5-6; clone size: many; J gene: TRBJ1-2; CDR3 length: 13; D gene: TRBD1; CDR3 DNA: TGTGCCAGCAGAAGGACAGGGAGCAGTGGCTACACCTTC; CDR3 protein: CASRRTGSSGYTF
V gene: TRBV5-1; clone size: many; J gene: TRBJ2-3; CDR3 length: 16; D gene: .; CDR3 DNA: TGCGCCAGCAGCTTGGCCTCACGGGCTAGCCCAGATACGCAGTATTTT; CDR3 protein: CASSLASRASPDTQYF
V gene: TRBV12-5; clone size: many; J gene: TRBJ2-3; CDR3 length: 13; D gene: .; CDR3 DNA: TGTGCTAGTGCCTTCGTGGTTACAGATACGCAGTATTTT; CDR3 protein: CASAFVVTDTQYF
V gene: TRBV7-9; clone size: few; J gene: TRBJ2-1; CDR3 length: 11; D gene: .; CDR3 DNA: TGTGCCAGCAACGGGACCAATGAGCAGTTCTTC; CDR3 protein: CASNGTNEQFF
V gene: TRBV7-2; clone size: many; J gene: TRBJ2-5; CDR3 length: 14; D gene: .; CDR3 DNA: TGTGCCAGCAGCTTAGACGGAGTACAAGAGACCCAGTACTTC; CDR3 protein: CASSLDGVQETQYF
V gene: TRBV7-2; clone size: few; J gene: TRBJ1-2; CDR3 length: 16; D gene: TRBD1; CDR3 DNA: TGTGCCAGCAGCTTAGCCACAGGGGACCGGGGCTATGGCTACACCTTC; CDR3 protein: CASSLATGDRGYGYTF
V gene: TRBV5-1; clone size: many; J gene: TRBJ2-7; CDR3 length: 14; D gene: .; CDR3 DNA: TGCGCCAGCAGCTTGGCCTTAGGGTTCTACGAGCAGTACTTC; CDR3 protein: CASSLALGFYEQYF
V gene: TRBV12-3/TRBV12-4; clone size: many; J gene: TRBJ1-5; CDR3 length: 16; D gene: .; CDR3 DNA: TGTGCCAGCAGCCGGGACTCATACAATAGCAATCAGCCCCAGCATTTT; CDR3 protein: CASSRDSYNSNQPQHF
V gene: TRBV7-9; clone size: many; J gene: TRBJ2-2; CDR3 length: 17; D gene: TRBD2; CDR3 DNA: TGTGCCAGCAGCCCCGCGGTCCAGCGGGGGGCCGCCGGGGAGCTGTTTTTT; CDR3 protein: CASSPAVQRGAAGELFF
V gene: TRBV29-1; clone size: .; J gene: TRBJ2-3; CDR3 length: 14; D gene: .; CDR3 DNA: TGCAGCGTTCCCGGAGGCAAAAGCACAGATACGCAGTATTTT; CDR3 protein: CSVPGGKSTDTQYF
V gene: TRBV24-1; clone size: many; J gene: TRBJ1-2; CDR3 length: 13; D gene: .; CDR3 DNA: TGTGCCACAACCTCAGGCCGGGGGGATGGCTACACCTTC; CDR3 protein: CATTSGRGDGYTF
V gene: TRBV4-1; clone size: many; J gene: TRBJ1-6; CDR3 length: 17; D gene: .; CDR3 DNA: TGCGCCAGCAGCTGGGGCTCTATCGGGGAGGGAGGGTCACCCCTCCACTTT; CDR3 protein: CASSWGSIGEGGSPLHF
V gene: TRBV2; clone size: many; J gene: TRBJ2-5; CDR3 length: 11; D gene: .; CDR3 DNA: TGTGCCAGCAGCTACGAAGAGACCCAGTACTTC; CDR3 protein: CASSYEETQYF
V gene: TRBV28; clone size: many; J gene: TRBJ2-2; CDR3 length: 11; D gene: .; CDR3 DNA: TGTGCCACCCTTGATGAGGGGGAGCTGTTTTTT; CDR3 protein: CATLDEGELFF
V gene: TRBV7-7; clone size: many; J gene: TRBJ2-6; CDR3 length: 16; D gene: .; CDR3 DNA: TGTGCTAGCAGCTTCTATAGAGGGGTTGGGGCCAACGTCCTGACTTTC; CDR3 protein: CASSFYRGVGANVLTF
V gene: TRBV5-6; clone size: many; J gene: TRBJ2-1; CDR3 length: 17; D gene: TRBD1; CDR3 DNA: TGTGCCAGCAGCCACATTCCCGGGACAGGGTACTACAATGAGCAGTTCTTC; CDR3 protein: CASSHIPGTGYYNEQFF
V gene: TRBV7-2; clone size: many; J gene: TRBJ1-1; CDR3 length: 12; D gene: TRBD1; CDR3 DNA: TGTGCCAGCAGCGAAGGGGGCTCTGAAGCTTTCTTT; CDR3 protein: CASSEGGSEAFF
V gene: TRBV5-1; clone size: many; J gene: TRBJ1-1; CDR3 length: 15; D gene: .; CDR3 DNA: TGCGCCAGCAGCTTGCAAGGGCCCTCTACCACCGAAGCTTTCTTT; CDR3 protein: CASSLQGPSTTEAFF
V gene: TRBV20-1; clone size: many; J gene: TRBJ2-2; CDR3 length: 15; D gene: TRBD2; CDR3 DNA: TGCAGTGCCGGACTAGCGGGGGCAAACACCGGGGAGCTGTTTTTT; CDR3 protein: CSAGLAGANTGELFF
V gene: TRBV5-1; clone size: many; J gene: TRBJ1-6; CDR3 length: 15; D gene: .; CDR3 DNA: TGCGCCAGCAGGAGGGCCGGGACGGATAATTCACCCCTCCACTTT; CDR3 protein: CASRRAGTDNSPLHF
V gene: TRBV3-1; clone size: many; J gene: TRBJ2-3; CDR3 length: 14; D gene: .; CDR3 DNA: TGTGCCAGCAGCCACCCACCCCACGCAGATACGCAGTATTTT; CDR3 protein: CASSHPPHADTQYF
V gene: TRBV12-3/TRBV12-4; clone size: many; J gene: TRBJ2-3; CDR3 length: 15; D gene: TRBD2; CDR3 DNA: TGTGCCAGCAGTTTGACCCTACTAGCGGGGAATACGCAGTATTTT; CDR3 protein: CASSLTLLAGNTQYF
V gene: TRBV5-5; clone size: .; J gene: TRBJ2-7; CDR3 length: 14; D gene: .; CDR3 DNA: TGTGCCAGCAGCTTGGGCAGCACGTCCTACGAGAAGTACTTC; CDR3 protein: CASSLGSTSYEKYF
V gene: TRBV6-1; clone size: many; J gene: TRBJ1-1; CDR3 length: 13; D gene: .; CDR3 DNA: TGTGCCAGCGCCGCCGGGGCAGGCACTGAAGCTTTCTTT; CDR3 protein: CASAAGAGTEAFF
V gene: TRBV7-7; clone size: many; J gene: TRBJ2-5; CDR3 length: 15; D gene: TRBD1; CDR3 DNA: TGTGCTAGCAGTTCCGGGACAGGGTTTTTCGAGACCCAGTACTTC; CDR3 protein: CASSSGTGFFETQYF
V gene: TRBV20-1; clone size: .; J gene: TRBJ1-4; CDR3 length: 13; D gene: .; CDR3 DNA: TGCAGTGCGGAGACGCGACGGAATGAAAAACTGTTTTTT; CDR3 protein: CSAETRRNEKLFF
V gene: TRBV5-1; clone size: many; J gene: TRBJ2-1; CDR3 length: 13; D gene: TRBD2; CDR3 DNA: TGCGCCAGCAGCTCGACTAGCGGGAATGAGCAGTTCTTC; CDR3 protein: CASSSTSGNEQFF
V gene: TRBV19; clone size: many; J gene: TRBJ1-1; CDR3 length: 14; D gene: .; CDR3 DNA: TGTGCCAGTAGCACCCGGGAGAGGAACACTGAAGCTTTCTTT; CDR3 protein: CASSTRERNTEAFF
V gene: TRBV6-5; clone size: few; J gene: TRBJ2-1; CDR3 length: 17; D gene: .; CDR3 DNA: TGTGCCAGCAGTTACTCGACCTATTTGGACAGCTACAATGAGCAGTTCTTC; CDR3 protein: CASSYSTYLDSYNEQFF
V gene: TRBV20-1; clone size: many; J gene: TRBJ2-7; CDR3 length: 15; D gene: TRBD1; CDR3 DNA: TGCAGTGCTCGACCGGGGGACAGGGGCCTAAACGAGCAGTACTTC; CDR3 protein: CSARPGDRGLNEQYF
V gene: TRBV2; clone size: many; J gene: TRBJ2-1; CDR3 length: 12; D gene: .; CDR3 DNA: TGTGCCAGCAGTGATTCGGTCAATGAGCAGTTCTTC; CDR3 protein: CASSDSVNEQFF
V gene: TRBV19; clone size: many; J gene: TRBJ1-5; CDR3 length: 14; D gene: .; CDR3 DNA: TGTGCCAGTAGTACCCAAGGGCAATATCAGCCCCAGCATTTT; CDR3 protein: CASSTQGQYQPQHF
V gene: TRBV29-1; clone size: many; J gene: TRBJ2-6; CDR3 length: 17; D gene: TRBD2; CDR3 DNA: TGCAGCGTTGGAATAGCGGGAGTCACCTCTGGGGCCAACGTCCTGACTTTC; CDR3 protein: CSVGIAGVTSGANVLTF
V gene: TRBV7-6; clone size: few; J gene: TRBJ2-2; CDR3 length: 12; D gene: .; CDR3 DNA: TGTGCCAGCAGCAGAAAGACCGGGGAGCTGTTTTTT; CDR3 protein: CASSRKTGELFF
V gene: TRBV5-1; clone size: many; J gene: TRBJ2-1; CDR3 length: 15; D gene: .; CDR3 DNA: TGCGCCAGCAGCTTGGTGGAGGGAACCTACAATGAGCAGTTCTTC; CDR3 protein: CASSLVEGTYNEQFF
V gene: TRBV18; clone size: few; J gene: TRBJ1-1; CDR3 length: 14; D gene: .; CDR3 DNA: TGTGCCAGCTCACCAATCCAGGCTAACACTGAAGCTTTCTTT; CDR3 protein: CASSPIQANTEAFF
V gene: TRBV4-1; clone size: many; J gene: TRBJ2-3; CDR3 length: 16; D gene: TRBD2; CDR3 DNA: TGCGCCAGCAGTACCGGGACTAGCGGGGGTACAGATACGCAGTATTTT; CDR3 protein: CASSTGTSGGTDTQYF
V gene: TRBV7-8; clone size: many; J gene: TRBJ2-1; CDR3 length: 16; D gene: .; CDR3 DNA: TGTGCCAGCAGCTCGACAGGGCGAAGCGGGAATGGTGAGCAGTTCTTC; CDR3 protein: CASSSTGRSGNGEQFF